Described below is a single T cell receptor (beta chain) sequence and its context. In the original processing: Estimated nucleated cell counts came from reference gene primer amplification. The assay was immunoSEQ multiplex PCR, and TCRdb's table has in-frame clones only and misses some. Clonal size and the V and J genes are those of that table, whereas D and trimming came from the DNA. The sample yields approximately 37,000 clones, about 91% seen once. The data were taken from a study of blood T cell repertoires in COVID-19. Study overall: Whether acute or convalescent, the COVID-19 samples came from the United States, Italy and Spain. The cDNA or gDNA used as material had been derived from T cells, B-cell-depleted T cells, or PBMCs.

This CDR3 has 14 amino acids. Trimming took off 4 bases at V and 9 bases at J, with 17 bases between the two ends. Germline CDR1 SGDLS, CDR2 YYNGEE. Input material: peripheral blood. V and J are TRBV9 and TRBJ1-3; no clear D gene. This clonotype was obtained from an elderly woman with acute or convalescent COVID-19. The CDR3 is CASSPQMSSSTIYF. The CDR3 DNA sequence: TGTGCCAGCAGCCCTCAAATGTCGTCTAGCACCATATATTTT.